The rows below give T cell receptor beta chains drawn from one sample of a study of T-cell reconstitution after alpha-beta-depleted transplantation in children. One entry per CDR3 protein results from TCRdb running MiXCR on the PCR reads. The repertoire includes 450,000 to 600,000 distinct CDR3 sequences, about 31% of them detected once, and about 2.3% sits in the top ten. The material was PBMCs from the stem cell graft donor, obtained from the stem cell graft. Receptors were obtained from a human donor who donated a stem cell graft to a child with aplastic anemia. The CDR3 runs from the conserved cysteine through the conserved F or W. Each record gives: J gene, D gene, V gene, clone size, CDR3 DNA, CDR3 protein. A D gene is named only where the DNA matches it firmly. Not every row has a clone size; where given, it reads once, few, many or a size class.

>TRBJ1-4|-|TRBV13|-
TGTGCCAGCAGCCCGACCCACTGGTACGAAAAACTGTTTTTT
CASSPTHWYEKLFF
>TRBJ1-4|-|TRBV12-3/TRBV12-4|-
TGTGCCAGCAGTTTAGTCCCAGCTAGTGAAAAACTGTTTTTT
CASSLVPASEKLFF
>TRBJ2-7|-|TRBV4-3|-
TGCGCCAGCAGCCAAGAGCGGGTCCGGAGCGGGCGAATGCTCTACGAGCAGTACTTC
CASSQERVRSGRMLYEQYF
>TRBJ1-2|-|TRBV2|-
TGTGCCAGCAATGGCCGCACCGCCACTAACTATGGCTACACCTTC
CASNGRTATNYGYTF
>TRBJ2-1|-|TRBV10-3|few
TGTGCCATCAGTGTCGGGACTTACAATGAGCAGTTCTTC
CAISVGTYNEQFF
>TRBJ2-3|-|TRBV4-2|-
TGTGCCAGCAGCCAAGATTTAACGCCTACAGCAGATACGCAGTATTTT
CASSQDLTPTADTQYF
>TRBJ2-1|-|TRBV4-3|few
TGCGCCAGCAGCCGCCGCCTGGGGGCGGAGCAGTTCTTC
CASSRRLGAEQFF
>TRBJ2-7|-|TRBV28|few
TGTGCCAGCAGGGGCGGGGCAGGAGAGCAGTACTTC
CASRGGAGEQYF
>TRBJ2-1|-|TRBV5-6|few
TGTGCCAGCAGCACCCGACGGGGCCGTTACAATGAGCAGTTCTTC
CASSTRRGRYNEQFF
>TRBJ1-5|-|TRBV30|-
TGTGCCTGGAGTGTTATGGGGGGCGGACAGCCCCAGCATTTT
CAWSVMGGGQPQHF
>TRBJ2-1|TRBD2|TRBV7-6|few
TGTGCCAGCAGCGTAGCGGGAGTTTCCTACAATGAGCAGTTCTTC
CASSVAGVSYNEQFF
>TRBJ2-1|-|TRBV6-2/TRBV6-3|-
TGTGCCAGCAGCGACAACTATGAGCAGTTCTTC
CASSDNYEQFF
>TRBJ1-1|TRBD1|TRBV4-3|-
TGCGCCAGCAGCCAAGGAATAGGACAGGGGGACCCTGAAGCTTTCTTT
CASSQGIGQGDPEAFF
>TRBJ1-2|TRBD1|TRBV7-2|few
TGTGCCAGCAGCCAAGGGGGCAGCTCGGACACCTTC
CASSQGGSSDTF
>TRBJ2-1|-|TRBV5-8|-
TGTGCCAGCAGCTTGTTGGGGGTGGCCTACAATGAGCAGTTCTTC
CASSLLGVAYNEQFF
>TRBJ2-7|-|TRBV12-3/TRBV12-4|-
TGTGCCAGCAACAGCCTTTGGTACGAGCAGTACTTC
CASNSLWYEQYF
>TRBJ1-2|-|TRBV7-3|-
TGTGCCAGCAGCTTAATATCGGCAGGGGACGGCTACACCTTC
CASSLISAGDGYTF
>TRBJ1-6|-|TRBV11-1|-
TGTGCCAGCAGACTTTTCGACTCGGCAGGGAGAGGTGGATCACCCCTCCACTTT
CASRLFDSAGRGGSPLHF
>TRBJ1-2|-|TRBV5-1|-
TGCGCCAGCAGCTTGGCCGACAGCTCCAGCTATGGCTACACCTTC
CASSLADSSSYGYTF
>TRBJ1-1|-|TRBV28|few
TGTGCCAGCAGTTTTTCACGGCGAACGGGCACTGAAGCTTTCTTT
CASSFSRRTGTEAFF
>TRBJ2-5|-|TRBV5-1|few
TGCGCCAGTGCCGGGGGCCAAGAGACCCAGTACTTC
CASAGGQETQYF
>TRBJ1-5|-|TRBV28|-
TGTGCCAGCACCCGAGTCTACAATCAGCCCCAGCATTTT
CASTRVYNQPQHF
>TRBJ1-1|-|TRBV6-5|few
TGTGCCAGCAGTTACTCGAGGAGGGATGAAGCTTTCTTT
CASSYSRRDEAFF
>TRBJ2-5|TRBD2|TRBV20-1|-
TGCAGTGCGACCAGGGCGGGGGGTCGAGAGACCCAGTACTTC
CSATRAGGRETQYF
>TRBJ1-1|-|TRBV30|few
TGTGCCTGGAGCGGATCGACGTGGGGAGCGAACACTGAAGCTTTCTTT
CAWSGSTWGANTEAFF
>TRBJ1-1|-|TRBV25-1|-
TGTGCCAGCAGTGGGGGGGCAGCCACTGAAGCTTTCTTT
CASSGGAATEAFF
>TRBJ2-3|TRBD2|TRBV20-1|few
TGCAGTGCTAGAGTCTCAGCGGGGGGCTTTAGGCAGTATTTT
CSARVSAGGFRQYF
>TRBJ2-7|-|TRBV29-1|few
TGCAGCGTATCGGACGGGCCCTACGAGCAGTACTTC
CSVSDGPYEQYF
>TRBJ1-1|-|TRBV7-8|few
TGTGCCAGCAGCTTAATCCAGGGCCCTGAAGCTTTCTTT
CASSLIQGPEAFF
>TRBJ1-1|-|TRBV5-8|once
TGTGCCAGCAATGACGGCGCCACTGAAGCTTTCTTT
CASNDGATEAFF
>TRBJ1-2|TRBD1|TRBV19|-
TGTGCCAGTACCACAGGGACAGTCGGCTACACCTTC
CASTTGTVGYTF
>TRBJ2-7|-|TRBV6-2/TRBV6-3|-
TGTGCCAGCAGTTACCAGGGGCAGGGTCCCTACGAGCAGTACTTC
CASSYQGQGPYEQYF
>TRBJ1-4|-|TRBV6-1|-
TGTGCCAGCACCAAGGGACGTAACCCAACTAATGAAAAACTGTTTTTT
CASTKGRNPTNEKLFF
>TRBJ2-1|-|TRBV15|-
TGTGCCACCAGCAGCAGGGTTTGGAGCGACATTTCCTACAATGAGCAGTTCTTC
CATSSRVWSDISYNEQFF
>TRBJ2-3|TRBD2|TRBV18|-
TGTGCCAGCTCACCCTTTACTAGCGGAAACACAGATACGCAGTATTTT
CASSPFTSGNTDTQYF
>TRBJ2-1|-|TRBV5-6|-
TGTGCCAGCAGCTTAGGAAAGGATCGCATCCAGAGGGTTGATGAGCAGTTCTTC
CASSLGKDRIQRVDEQFF
>TRBJ1-6|TRBD1|TRBV7-9|few
TGTGCCAGCAGCCCCCCCGGGACAGGAGCGAATAATTCACCCCTCCACTTT
CASSPPGTGANNSPLHF
>TRBJ2-7|-|TRBV12-3/TRBV12-4|-
TGTGCCAGCAGTTTAGGGCAGGCTTACTACGAGCAGTACTTC
CASSLGQAYYEQYF
>TRBJ1-2|-|TRBV29-1|-
TGCAGCGTTGAAGGACAGACACTGTGGGGCTATGGCTACACCTTC
CSVEGQTLWGYGYTF
>TRBJ2-1|TRBD2|TRBV11-2|once
TGTGCCAGCAGCCTACAGGGGGCCCTTAGCGGGAGGGCCCATGAGCAGTTCTTC
CASSLQGALSGRAHEQFF
>TRBJ2-5|TRBD2|TRBV30|-
TGTGCCTGGAGGCCAGGACTAGTGTACCAAGAGACCCAGTACTTC
CAWRPGLVYQETQYF
>TRBJ2-1|TRBD2|TRBV9|-
TGTGCCAGCAGCTTCTTAATAGCGGGAGGAATCGATGAGCAGTTCTTC
CASSFLIAGGIDEQFF